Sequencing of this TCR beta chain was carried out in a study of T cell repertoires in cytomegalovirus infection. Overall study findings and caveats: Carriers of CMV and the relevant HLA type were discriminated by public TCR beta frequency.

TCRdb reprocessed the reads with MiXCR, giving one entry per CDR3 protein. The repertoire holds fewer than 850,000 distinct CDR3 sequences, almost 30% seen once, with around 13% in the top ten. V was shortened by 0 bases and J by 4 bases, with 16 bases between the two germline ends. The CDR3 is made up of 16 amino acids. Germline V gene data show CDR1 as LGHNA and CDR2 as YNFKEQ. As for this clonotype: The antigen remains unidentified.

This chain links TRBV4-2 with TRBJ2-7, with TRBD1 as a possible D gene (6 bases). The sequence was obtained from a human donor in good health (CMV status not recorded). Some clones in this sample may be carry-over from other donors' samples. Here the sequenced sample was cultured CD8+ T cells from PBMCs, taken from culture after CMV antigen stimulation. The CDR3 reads CASSQDGSGEGYEQYF. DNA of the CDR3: TGTGCCAGCAGCCAAGATGGATCAGGGGAAGGGTACGAGCAGTACTTC.